Below are 5 T cell receptor beta chains sequenced from a single sample in a study of shared clonotypes between healthy human individuals. Clones were read by immunoSEQ multiplex PCR, and TCRdb kept only the in-frame ones, dropping some. The table includes over 300,000 clones, roughly 84% detected once. Sequenced: memory CD8+ T cells sorted from blood. Sample subset: CD45RO+ cells pooled with CCR7-negative TemRA cells. The source of these receptors is a man between 18 and 29 years old in good health.

About this clone: Additional DNA sequences in this sample encode the identical CDR3. This chain uses TRBV27 with TRBJ1-1; D not certain. Germline V gives CDR1 MNHEY, CDR2 SMNVEV (reference sequence). V was shortened by 3 bases and J by 0 bases, with 5 bases between the two germline ends. CDR3 size: 13 residues. The CDR3 DNA reads TGTGCCAGCAGTTTGAGCGTGAACACTGAAGCTTTCTTT. This gives the protein CASSLSVNTEAFF.

The chain recombines TRBV7-6 with TRBJ2-5; D gene ambiguous. CDR3 size: 14 residues. Germline CDR1 reads SGHVS; CDR2 reads FNYEAQ. Trimming pared 0 bases from V and 1 base from J, leaving 6 bases between. The CDR3 region has the DNA TGTGCCAGCAGCTTAGCAAGCCTCCAAGAGACCCAGTACTTC. It encodes CASSLASLQETQYF.

This clone was seen just once. The CDR3 region has the DNA TGTGCCACCAGCCTAACCGGCCGGGGAGTGAATGAGCAGTTCTTC. This gives the protein CATSLTGRGVNEQFF. The V gene is TRBV15, the J gene TRBJ2-1, with D possibly TRBD2 on 5 matching bases. CDR3 length: 15 amino acids. Germline V CDR1 and CDR2: LNHNV, YYDKDF (reference sequence). V lost 5 bases and J 7 bases, leaving 18 bases between the germline ends.

The V and J genes are TRBV27 and TRBJ2-2; 10 bases map to TRBD2. V lost 5 bases and J lost 4; bases outside the gene matches: 4. The CDR3 is 15 amino acids. From germline, CDR1 is MNHEY and CDR2 SMNVEV (reference sequence). CDR3 protein: CASSLSGGLTGELFF. The CDR3 region has the DNA TGTGCCAGCAGTCTTAGCGGGGGGCTCACCGGGGAGCTGTTTTTT.

V is TRBV27 and J is TRBJ2-3; a weak D match, TRBD1 (5 bases). This CDR3 comprises 15 residues. Germline values: CDR1 MNHEY, CDR2 SMNVEV (reference sequence). Trimming cost V 8 bases and J 1 base, with 16 bases left between them. CDR3 sequence: CASPLGLVGTDTQYF. In DNA form, the CDR3 reads TGTGCCAGCCCTCTGGGGCTAGTTGGCACAGATACGCAGTATTTT.